This is a list of T cell receptor beta chains from one sample in a study of blood T cell repertoires in COVID-19. The assay was immunoSEQ multiplex PCR, and TCRdb's table has in-frame clones only and misses some. The table has over 600,000 clones, around 90% seen once. The material sequenced was peripheral blood. These TCRs come from a woman in her late teens or twenties with acute or convalescent COVID-19. CDR3s include the opening cysteine and the closing phenylalanine or tryptophan. The D gene is left open where the match is weak. Clone size is not always given. Where it is, it says once, few, many or a class for expanded clones.

j_call: TRBJ1-1
v_call: TRBV6-5
d_call: -
clone_size: -
cdr3_nt: TGTGCCAGCAGTTACCTGGGACAAAGAGCTTTCTTT
cdr3_aa: CASSYLGQRAFF

j_call: TRBJ1-2
v_call: TRBV6-5
d_call: TRBD1
clone_size: -
cdr3_nt: TGTGCCAGCAGTTACCCCCAGACAGGGCCTAACTATGGCTACACCTTC
cdr3_aa: CASSYPQTGPNYGYTF

j_call: TRBJ2-7
v_call: TRBV7-8
d_call: TRBD1
clone_size: -
cdr3_nt: TGTGCCAGCATTATAACAGGGGGCGCGGGAGAGCAGTACTTC
cdr3_aa: CASIITGGAGEQYF

j_call: TRBJ1-2
v_call: TRBV30
d_call: -
clone_size: -
cdr3_nt: TGTGCCTGGAGTGCGCAGGTGGGCTATGGCTACACCTTC
cdr3_aa: CAWSAQVGYGYTF

j_call: TRBJ2-7
v_call: TRBV9
d_call: TRBD2
clone_size: -
cdr3_nt: TGTGCCAGCGGCGGGGGAGATTCCTACGAGCAGTACTTC
cdr3_aa: CASGGGDSYEQYF

j_call: TRBJ1-3
v_call: TRBV29-1
d_call: -
clone_size: -
cdr3_nt: TGCAGCGTTGTTGCCCCGGGCGGGGGCGACACCATATATTTT
cdr3_aa: CSVVAPGGGDTIYF

j_call: TRBJ2-7
v_call: TRBV7-9
d_call: -
clone_size: few
cdr3_nt: TGTGCCAGCAGACCTCTCGACAGCTACGAGCAGTACTTC
cdr3_aa: CASRPLDSYEQYF

j_call: TRBJ1-1
v_call: TRBV9
d_call: TRBD1
clone_size: -
cdr3_nt: TGTGCCAGCAGCCCAGGGACAGGCACTGAAGCTTTCTTT
cdr3_aa: CASSPGTGTEAFF

j_call: TRBJ1-5
v_call: TRBV20-1
d_call: -
clone_size: few
cdr3_nt: TGCAGTGCTAGTCATACAGGGAAGGGTCAGCCCCAGCATTTT
cdr3_aa: CSASHTGKGQPQHF

j_call: TRBJ2-1
v_call: TRBV9
d_call: -
clone_size: -
cdr3_nt: -
cdr3_aa: CASSVASGTAPFF

j_call: TRBJ2-1
v_call: TRBV4-2
d_call: TRBD1
clone_size: -
cdr3_nt: TGTGCCAGCAGCCAAGAAGGTGGGACAGCGTACAATGAGCAGTTCTTC
cdr3_aa: CASSQEGGTAYNEQFF

j_call: TRBJ2-1
v_call: TRBV6-2/TRBV6-3
d_call: -
clone_size: -
cdr3_nt: TGTGCCAGCAGTTACAGTACATTCAATGAGCAGTTCTTC
cdr3_aa: CASSYSTFNEQFF

j_call: TRBJ2-3
v_call: TRBV5-6
d_call: TRBD2
clone_size: -
cdr3_nt: TGTGCCAGCACCGGGACTAGCGGGGGGAGAGATACGCAGTATTTT
cdr3_aa: CASTGTSGGRDTQYF

j_call: TRBJ2-2
v_call: TRBV9
d_call: -
clone_size: -
cdr3_nt: TGTGCCAGCAGCGTAGTCAGGGAAGGGACCGGGGAGCTGTTTTTT
cdr3_aa: CASSVVREGTGELFF

j_call: TRBJ1-4
v_call: TRBV19
d_call: -
clone_size: once
cdr3_nt: TGTGCCAGTAGTATGTGGGGGCTCGGGGAAAAACTGTTTTTT
cdr3_aa: CASSMWGLGEKLFF

j_call: TRBJ1-2
v_call: TRBV9
d_call: -
clone_size: -
cdr3_nt: TGTGCCAGCAGCGTCGGCAGTGTGGAGAACTATGGCTACACCTTC
cdr3_aa: CASSVGSVENYGYTF

j_call: TRBJ2-3
v_call: TRBV12-5
d_call: -
clone_size: -
cdr3_nt: TGTGCTAGTGGTCTAACCCCTCCAGATACGCAGTATTTT
cdr3_aa: CASGLTPPDTQYF

j_call: TRBJ1-2
v_call: TRBV5-1
d_call: TRBD1
clone_size: -
cdr3_nt: TGCGCCAGCAGCATCGGACAGGGGTCGAACTATGGCTACACCTTC
cdr3_aa: CASSIGQGSNYGYTF

j_call: TRBJ2-7
v_call: TRBV4-2
d_call: TRBD2
clone_size: -
cdr3_nt: TGTGCCAGCAGCCAAGATGGGACTAGCGGTGTAAGCACGAAGTACGAGCAGTACTTC
cdr3_aa: CASSQDGTSGVSTKYEQYF

j_call: TRBJ2-4
v_call: TRBV15
d_call: TRBD2
clone_size: once
cdr3_nt: TGTGCCACCAGCAGAGATAGGCGACCCGGGACTAGCGGGGGGGCCAAAAACATTCAGTACTTC
cdr3_aa: CATSRDRRPGTSGGAKNIQYF

j_call: TRBJ2-1
v_call: TRBV6-2/TRBV6-3
d_call: -
clone_size: -
cdr3_nt: TGTGCCAGCAGTTACTCTTTAGAACTAGAGCAGTTCTTC
cdr3_aa: CASSYSLELEQFF

j_call: TRBJ1-3
v_call: TRBV5-1
d_call: -
clone_size: once
cdr3_nt: TGCGCCAGCAGCTTGGTTCCCGGTGACTCTGGAAACACCATATATTTT
cdr3_aa: CASSLVPGDSGNTIYF

j_call: TRBJ2-7
v_call: TRBV6-5
d_call: TRBD1
clone_size: -
cdr3_nt: TGTGCCAGCAGTCCAACAGGGGGCAATTACGAGCAGTACTTC
cdr3_aa: CASSPTGGNYEQYF

j_call: TRBJ1-2
v_call: TRBV6-2/TRBV6-3
d_call: -
clone_size: -
cdr3_nt: TGTGCCAGCAGTTACGACCCAGGGTATGGCTACACCTTC
cdr3_aa: CASSYDPGYGYTF

j_call: TRBJ1-1
v_call: TRBV19
d_call: -
clone_size: -
cdr3_nt: TGTGCCAGTAGTATCGCAGGATCTAACACTGAAGCTTTCTTT
cdr3_aa: CASSIAGSNTEAFF

j_call: TRBJ1-2
v_call: TRBV9
d_call: TRBD1
clone_size: -
cdr3_nt: TGTGCCAGCAGCGATAGACAGGGTGGTAGCTATGGCTACACCTTC
cdr3_aa: CASSDRQGGSYGYTF

j_call: TRBJ1-2
v_call: TRBV6-2/TRBV6-3
d_call: -
clone_size: once
cdr3_nt: TGTGCCAGCAGTGTCTATAACAGCTATGGCTACACCTTC
cdr3_aa: CASSVYNSYGYTF

j_call: TRBJ1-4
v_call: TRBV20-1
d_call: -
clone_size: -
cdr3_nt: TGCAGTGCTAGTATCGGGGGGTCTTCCGTTGCTGAAAAACTGTTTTTT
cdr3_aa: CSASIGGSSVAEKLFF

j_call: TRBJ1-5
v_call: TRBV3-1/TRBV3-2
d_call: TRBD1
clone_size: -
cdr3_nt: TGTGCCAGCAGTCAACAGGGGGTCGGGCAGCCCCAGCATTTT
cdr3_aa: CASSQQGVGQPQHF

j_call: TRBJ1-1
v_call: TRBV29-1
d_call: -
clone_size: -
cdr3_nt: TGCAGCGTTGAAGTGGGGGGGCGATTTTACACTGAAGCTTTCTTT
cdr3_aa: CSVEVGGRFYTEAFF

j_call: TRBJ1-2
v_call: TRBV14
d_call: -
clone_size: -
cdr3_nt: TGTGCCAGCACCATTCGAGACTATGGCTACACCTTC
cdr3_aa: CASTIRDYGYTF

j_call: TRBJ1-1
v_call: TRBV9
d_call: TRBD1
clone_size: -
cdr3_nt: TGTGCCAGCAGCCCTCAGGGGGGTTTAAACACTGAAGCTTTCTTT
cdr3_aa: CASSPQGGLNTEAFF

j_call: TRBJ1-1
v_call: TRBV6-5
d_call: -
clone_size: -
cdr3_nt: TGTGCCAGCTTCACAGGGCATGAAGCTCTATTT
cdr3_aa: CASFTGHEALF

j_call: TRBJ2-7
v_call: TRBV11-3
d_call: -
clone_size: -
cdr3_nt: TGTGCCAGCAGCTTATCTCCGGGATACGAGCAGTACTTC
cdr3_aa: CASSLSPGYEQYF

j_call: TRBJ2-7
v_call: TRBV6-1
d_call: -
clone_size: -
cdr3_nt: TGTGCCAGCAGTGAATCAGCGGCCCACTCCTACGAGCAGTACTTC
cdr3_aa: CASSESAAHSYEQYF

j_call: TRBJ2-7
v_call: TRBV28
d_call: -
clone_size: -
cdr3_nt: TGTGCCAGCAGTTTATCGTGGGGCTCTCACGAGCAGTACTTC
cdr3_aa: CASSLSWGSHEQYF

j_call: TRBJ1-6
v_call: TRBV6-2/TRBV6-3
d_call: -
clone_size: -
cdr3_nt: TGTGCCAGCAGCCACGAGGTCAGTTCACCCCTCCACTTT
cdr3_aa: CASSHEVSSPLHF

j_call: TRBJ1-1
v_call: TRBV27
d_call: -
clone_size: -
cdr3_nt: TGTGCCAGCAGTCCGCGCCAGGCCACTTTGAACACTGAAGCTTTCTTT
cdr3_aa: CASSPRQATLNTEAFF

j_call: TRBJ1-4
v_call: TRBV19
d_call: TRBD1
clone_size: -
cdr3_nt: TGTGCCAGTAGTCCGCGACAGGGGGCAGGGACTAATGAAAAACTGTTTTTT
cdr3_aa: CASSPRQGAGTNEKLFF

j_call: TRBJ2-5
v_call: TRBV4-1
d_call: -
clone_size: -
cdr3_nt: TGCGCCAGCAGCCAAGTTGATTGGGGAGGTGAGACCCAGTACTTC
cdr3_aa: CASSQVDWGGETQYF

j_call: TRBJ2-3
v_call: TRBV18
d_call: -
clone_size: -
cdr3_nt: TGTGCCAGCTTGGGACTTTTTGGCACAGATACGCAGTATTTT
cdr3_aa: CASLGLFGTDTQYF

j_call: TRBJ1-1
v_call: TRBV5-8
d_call: -
clone_size: -
cdr3_nt: TGTGCCAGCAGCACTGGACAGCTCCTAGAAGCTTTCTTT
cdr3_aa: CASSTGQLLEAFF

j_call: TRBJ1-1
v_call: TRBV10-3
d_call: -
clone_size: once
cdr3_nt: TGTGCCATCAGTGAGAACGCGGTGAACACTGAAGCTTTCTTT
cdr3_aa: CAISENAVNTEAFF

j_call: TRBJ1-2
v_call: TRBV10-3
d_call: -
clone_size: -
cdr3_nt: TGTGCCATCAGTGAGGCGAACCCCTTTTATGGCTACACCTTC
cdr3_aa: CAISEANPFYGYTF

j_call: TRBJ1-2
v_call: TRBV7-9
d_call: TRBD1
clone_size: once
cdr3_nt: TGTGCCAGCAGCTTAGGGTCAGGACAGGGGGCGCTTAGCTATGGCTACACCTTC
cdr3_aa: CASSLGSGQGALSYGYTF

j_call: TRBJ2-3
v_call: TRBV3-1/TRBV3-2
d_call: -
clone_size: -
cdr3_nt: TGTGCCAGCAGCCTGGACACCACAACAGATACGCAGTATTTT
cdr3_aa: CASSLDTTTDTQYF

j_call: TRBJ1-1
v_call: TRBV12-3/TRBV12-4
d_call: TRBD1
clone_size: -
cdr3_nt: TGTGCCAGCCTAGACAGGGTCACTGAAGCTTTCTTT
cdr3_aa: CASLDRVTEAFF

j_call: TRBJ2-6
v_call: TRBV7-9
d_call: -
clone_size: -
cdr3_nt: TGTGCCAGCAGCTTAGACAGTCCCTCTGGGGCCAACGTCCTGACTTTC
cdr3_aa: CASSLDSPSGANVLTF

j_call: TRBJ2-3
v_call: TRBV27
d_call: -
clone_size: -
cdr3_nt: TGTGCCAGCAGTTCAGATTCTAGCACAGATACGCAGTATTTT
cdr3_aa: CASSSDSSTDTQYF

j_call: TRBJ2-2
v_call: TRBV29-1
d_call: -
clone_size: -
cdr3_nt: TGCAGCGTAGCCGGGACATCCAGTATAACCGGGGAGCTGTTTTTT
cdr3_aa: CSVAGTSSITGELFF

j_call: TRBJ1-4
v_call: TRBV5-5
d_call: -
clone_size: -
cdr3_nt: TGTGCCAGCAGCCCTCGACAGGTGGTCCGGGAAAAACTGTTTTTT
cdr3_aa: CASSPRQVVREKLFF

j_call: TRBJ1-1
v_call: TRBV24-1
d_call: -
clone_size: -
cdr3_nt: TGTGCCACCAGTGGGCAGTCTCAGGGTTACACTGAAGCTTTCTTT
cdr3_aa: CATSGQSQGYTEAFF

j_call: TRBJ2-1
v_call: TRBV11-3
d_call: TRBD2
clone_size: -
cdr3_nt: TGTGCCAGCAGCACTCTAGCGGGGAGGGCGGGTGAGCAGTTCTTC
cdr3_aa: CASSTLAGRAGEQFF

j_call: TRBJ2-7
v_call: TRBV2
d_call: TRBD2
clone_size: once
cdr3_nt: TGTGCCACCAGGACTAGCGGGGGATACGAGCAGTACTTC
cdr3_aa: CATRTSGGYEQYF

j_call: TRBJ1-1
v_call: TRBV6-4
d_call: TRBD1
clone_size: -
cdr3_nt: TGTGCCAGCAGACGGACAGGGGTTGGCACTGAAGCTTTCTTT
cdr3_aa: CASRRTGVGTEAFF

j_call: TRBJ2-3
v_call: TRBV5-5
d_call: -
clone_size: -
cdr3_nt: TGTGCCAGCAGCTTGGGGGGTTCAGGGCTGGATTATACGCAGTATTTT
cdr3_aa: CASSLGGSGLDYTQYF

j_call: TRBJ1-4
v_call: TRBV5-5
d_call: -
clone_size: once
cdr3_nt: TGTGCCAGCAGCTTGATTCCCCCAGGGTCTAATGAAAAACTGTTTTTT
cdr3_aa: CASSLIPPGSNEKLFF

j_call: TRBJ1-3
v_call: TRBV5-1
d_call: -
clone_size: once
cdr3_nt: TGCGCCAGCAGCCCGGACAGCTTCTCTGGAAACACCATATATTTT
cdr3_aa: CASSPDSFSGNTIYF